These T cell receptor beta chains were read from a single sample in a study of memory CD4+ T cells and cytomegalovirus serostatus. Profiled with immunoSEQ multiplex PCR; TCRdb holds only in-frame clones, not every one. The sample lists under 100,000 clones, 80% occurring once. The sample was memory CD4+ T cells from blood. The receptor source for this set is an adult in good health and CMV-seronegative. CDR3s include the opening cysteine and the closing phenylalanine or tryptophan. A D gene is named only where the DNA matches it firmly. The size entry is marked missing in some rows and otherwise reads once, few, many or a size class.

cdr3_nt,cdr3_aa,clone_size,cdr3_length,d_call,v_call,j_call
TGCGCCAGCAGCCAAGAGACAGTTCGCACCGGGGAGCTGTTTTTT,CASSQETVRTGELFF,.,15,.,TRBV4-1,TRBJ2-2
TGTGCCAGCTCACCACAGGATGGGGTCTCTGGAAACACCATATATTTT,CASSPQDGVSGNTIYF,few,16,.,TRBV18,TRBJ1-3
TGTGCCAGCAGTGAAGACCCATCCGGGCCCCAGCATTTT,CASSEDPSGPQHF,.,13,.,TRBV2,TRBJ1-5
TGTGCCAGCAGTTTAACGGGTCTGGCAGATACGCAGTATTTT,CASSLTGLADTQYF,.,14,.,TRBV28,TRBJ2-3
TGTGCCAGCACCTTCGGACAGCCGAACACTGAAGCTTTCTTT,CASTFGQPNTEAFF,.,14,.,TRBV28,TRBJ1-1
TGTGCCACGAGGACAGGATGGAACACTGAAGCTTTCTTT,CATRTGWNTEAFF,.,13,TRBD1,TRBV19,TRBJ1-1
TGTGCCAGCAGGCTGACAGCGAGTACCGGGGAGCTGTTTTTT,CASRLTASTGELFF,.,14,.,TRBV11-3,TRBJ2-2
TGTGCCAGCAGCTTAGTGGGCTACGAGCAGTACTTC,CASSLVGYEQYF,.,12,.,TRBV7-9,TRBJ2-7
TGTGCCAGCAGTTTCCATTCGCGAGGGGCCGGGGAGCTGTTTTTT,CASSFHSRGAGELFF,.,15,.,TRBV6-5,TRBJ2-2
TGCGCCAGCAGCCGATTAGCGGGGTACTACGAGCAGTACTTC,CASSRLAGYYEQYF,.,14,TRBD2,TRBV4-1,TRBJ2-7
TGTGCCAGCTCACGGGAAGGGACAAGGTATAATGAAGCTTTCTTT,CASSREGTRYNEAFF,.,15,.,TRBV18,TRBJ1-1
TGTGCCAGCAGCGAAGCGGGACTCCATAACTATGGCTACACCTTC,CASSEAGLHNYGYTF,.,15,.,TRBV21-1,TRBJ1-2
TGTGCCAGCTCACAGGACAGACAAAACTATGGCTACACCTTC,CASSQDRQNYGYTF,.,14,.,TRBV18,TRBJ1-2
TGTGCCATCAGTGAGTCGATTGGCGGTAACTATGGCTACACCTTC,CAISESIGGNYGYTF,.,15,.,TRBV10-3,TRBJ1-2
TGTGCCAGCAGCTTTACTTCCGACAGGGTCTCCTACAATGAGCAGTTCTTC,CASSFTSDRVSYNEQFF,.,17,TRBD1,TRBV7-8,TRBJ2-1
TGTGCCAGCAGCCCTTTTGCCCGGACAGGGGGGTACGAAAAACTGTTTTTT,CASSPFARTGGYEKLFF,.,17,TRBD1,TRBV28,TRBJ1-4
TGTGCCAGCAGTCAGGGGGGCCGAGCTAACTATGGCTACACCTTC,CASSQGGRANYGYTF,once,15,TRBD1,TRBV9,TRBJ1-2
TGCGCCAGCAGCTTGGTTGACCCCGGAAGGACTGAAGCTTTCTTT,CASSLVDPGRTEAFF,once,15,.,TRBV5-1,TRBJ1-1
TGTGCCAGCAGCTTGCAGGGGGTCAGAAGGTACGAGCAGTACTTC,CASSLQGVRRYEQYF,.,15,TRBD1,TRBV5-4,TRBJ2-7
TGTGCCAGCAGCTTGAGGCAGAGGTACACTGAAGCTTTCTTT,CASSLRQRYTEAFF,.,14,.,TRBV13,TRBJ1-1
TGTGCCAGCAGAGCCGGGACAGGGGGCATAGATGGTGAAAAACTGTTTTTT,CASRAGTGGIDGEKLFF,.,17,TRBD1,TRBV6-4,TRBJ1-4
TGTGCCAGCAGCTTAGAACCTAGGGCCAATCAGCCCCAGCATTTT,CASSLEPRANQPQHF,.,15,.,TRBV7-2,TRBJ1-5
TGTGCCAGCACCAAGTTACGGGGGGGCAGGGCAGAACTGTTTTTT,CASTKLRGGRAELFF,.,15,.,TRBV6-5,TRBJ1-4
TGTGCCAGCAGTTCCCCAGGGGGATACTATGGCTACACCTTC,CASSSPGGYYGYTF,.,14,TRBD1,TRBV27,TRBJ1-2
TGTGCCAGCAGGGGACAGGGGGCCAAAAACATTCAGTACTTC,CASRGQGAKNIQYF,once,14,TRBD1,TRBV11-2,TRBJ2-4
TGTGCCAGCAGCTTAATGGCGGGTGGGCAAGAGACCCAGTACTTC,CASSLMAGGQETQYF,.,15,.,TRBV7-3,TRBJ2-5
TGTGCCAGCAGCTTACGACAGAAAGAGACCCAGTACTTC,CASSLRQKETQYF,.,13,.,TRBV11-2,TRBJ2-5
TGTGCCAGCCTGGAGGGTCTGGTTAATTCACCCCTCCACTTT,CASLEGLVNSPLHF,.,14,.,TRBV6-6,TRBJ1-6
TGTGCCAGTAGTATCCCACAAGGAAACACCATATATTTT,CASSIPQGNTIYF,.,13,.,TRBV19,TRBJ1-3
TGTGCCAGCAGCGTGAGGGGGACCGGGGCCAACGTCCTGACTTTC,CASSVRGTGANVLTF,few,15,.,TRBV9,TRBJ2-6
TGCGCCAGCAGCGGGAATGTCGGGACTAGCGGGAGTCAAGAGACCCAGTACTTC,CASSGNVGTSGSQETQYF,.,18,TRBD2,TRBV5-1,TRBJ2-5
TGTGCCAGCAGCCTGACTAGCGGGGGCTACGATGAGCAGTTCTTC,CASSLTSGGYDEQFF,.,15,TRBD2,TRBV11-1,TRBJ2-1
TGTGCCAGCAGACGTCGAGGTGGACAGGTCTACAATGAGCAGTTCTTC,CASRRRGGQVYNEQFF,once,16,TRBD1,TRBV28,TRBJ2-1
TGTGCCTGGAGTGTGGGGGGGTTACCCCTCCACTTT,CAWSVGGLPLHF,few,12,.,TRBV30,TRBJ1-6
TGTGCCAGCAGTTACTCGACTCGGGGCTATGGCTACACCTTC,CASSYSTRGYGYTF,once,14,.,TRBV6-5,TRBJ1-2
TGTGCTAGCTCACGGGGGTATGGCTACACCTTC,CASSRGYGYTF,.,11,.,TRBV12-5,TRBJ1-2
TGTGCCAGTAGTACCTGGGGGAGCGACTATGGCTACACCTTC,CASSTWGSDYGYTF,few,14,.,TRBV19,TRBJ1-2
TGCGCCAGCAGCCAAGATTGGGGGGCCGAGCAGTACTTC,CASSQDWGAEQYF,.,13,.,TRBV4-3,TRBJ2-7
TGCGCCAGCAGCCTCTTCGGAGCAGGGGGCTCCTACAATGAGCAGTTCTTC,CASSLFGAGGSYNEQFF,.,17,TRBD1,TRBV4-1,TRBJ2-1
TGTGCCAGCAGCTTAGGGGGTACGTCTAACTATGGCTACACCTTC,CASSLGGTSNYGYTF,.,15,.,TRBV7-2,TRBJ1-2
TGTGCCAGCAGATCCGGGACAGAGCCTGCTTACTTC,CASRSGTEPAYF,.,12,TRBD1,TRBV6-5,TRBJ2-4
TGTGCAAGCTTAAAACTGGACAGTGCCTATGGCTACACCTTC,CASLKLDSAYGYTF,once,14,.,TRBV6-1,TRBJ1-2
TGTGCCAGCAGCTTATCGCTTGGTCCGGGAAGCAATCAGCCCCAGCATTTT,CASSLSLGPGSNQPQHF,.,17,.,TRBV7-8,TRBJ1-5
TGTGCCAGCAGTGATGTCGGAGGAGCTAATTCACCCCTCCACTTT,CASSDVGGANSPLHF,.,15,.,TRBV25-1,TRBJ1-6
TGCGCCAGCAGCCAAGTGGGGTTTAACGAGCAGTACTTC,CASSQVGFNEQYF,.,13,.,TRBV4-1,TRBJ2-7